A selection of T cell receptor beta chains follows, all from one sample in a study of cytomegalovirus exposure and HLA in healthy donors. Method: immunoSEQ multiplex PCR; TCRdb's copy keeps in-frame clones and lacks some. The data contain roughly 120,000 clones, roughly 82% of them singletons. Sequences were obtained from PBMCs. All receptors derive from a woman aged 35 to 49 in good health and CMV-seropositive. The CDR3 runs from the conserved cysteine through the conserved F or W. A D gene is named only where the DNA matches it firmly. Clone size, where shown, is once, few, many, or a class for clones that have expanded.

d_call: TRBD1; clone_size: .; v_call: TRBV27; j_call: TRBJ1-1; cdr3_nt: TGTGCCAGCAGTCCTTGGACAGGGGGGAACACTGAAGCTTTCTTT; cdr3_aa: CASSPWTGGNTEAFF
d_call: .; clone_size: .; v_call: TRBV29-1; j_call: TRBJ1-1; cdr3_nt: TGCAGCGTTGCCTTGGGGGCTAACACTGAAGCTTTCTTT; cdr3_aa: CSVALGANTEAFF
d_call: .; clone_size: .; v_call: TRBV29-1; j_call: TRBJ2-3; cdr3_nt: TGCAGCGTTGAATACACAGATACGCAGTATTTT; cdr3_aa: CSVEYTDTQYF
d_call: TRBD1; clone_size: .; v_call: TRBV11-2; j_call: TRBJ1-2; cdr3_nt: TGTGCCAGCAGCGACCGACGGACAGGGGGCGGCTCGGGCTACACCTTC; cdr3_aa: CASSDRRTGGGSGYTF
d_call: TRBD1; clone_size: .; v_call: TRBV11-2; j_call: TRBJ2-3; cdr3_nt: TGTGCCAGCAGCTTAGGAGGGACAGGCCTCTCCACAGATACGCAGTATTTT; cdr3_aa: CASSLGGTGLSTDTQYF
d_call: .; clone_size: .; v_call: TRBV4-1; j_call: TRBJ2-5; cdr3_nt: TGCGCCAGCAGCCAGGGGACGGAGGGTGAGGAGACCCAGTACTTC; cdr3_aa: CASSQGTEGEETQYF
d_call: .; clone_size: few; v_call: TRBV28; j_call: TRBJ2-7; cdr3_nt: TGTGCCAGCAGTTTATCCGCCCTGGTCGGTCCCTACGAGCAGTACTTC; cdr3_aa: CASSLSALVGPYEQYF
d_call: .; clone_size: .; v_call: TRBV7-5; j_call: TRBJ1-5; cdr3_nt: TGTGTCAGAAGCTTCGAAAAGAGGTTCTTTTACTGTGATCAGCCCCAGCATTTT; cdr3_aa: CVRSFEKRFFYCDQPQHF
d_call: TRBD2; clone_size: .; v_call: TRBV5-1; j_call: TRBJ2-7; cdr3_nt: TGCGCCAGCAGCGGGGGACTAGCGACCTACGAGCAGTACTTC; cdr3_aa: CASSGGLATYEQYF
d_call: .; clone_size: .; v_call: TRBV2; j_call: TRBJ1-6; cdr3_nt: TGTGCCAGCAAGGAGGGGACTCTCCACTTT; cdr3_aa: CASKEGTLHF
d_call: .; clone_size: once; v_call: TRBV1; j_call: TRBJ2-1; cdr3_nt: TGCACCAGCAGCCAAGTAGGAGTAGCGGGGCAAACTTTCCCCTACAATGAGCAGTTCTTC; cdr3_aa: CTSSQVGVAGQTFPYNEQFF
d_call: TRBD1; clone_size: .; v_call: TRBV5-4; j_call: TRBJ1-4; cdr3_nt: TGTGCCAGCAGCTTGGAAGGGACAGGGGGCAGAAAACTGTTTTTT; cdr3_aa: CASSLEGTGGRKLFF
d_call: .; clone_size: .; v_call: TRBV2; j_call: TRBJ2-7; cdr3_nt: TGTGCCAGCAGTGAAAGGCGGGGAGCGTACGAGCAGTACTTC; cdr3_aa: CASSERRGAYEQYF
d_call: TRBD2; clone_size: .; v_call: TRBV28; j_call: TRBJ2-7; cdr3_nt: TGTGCCAGCAGGTCCCCGGGACTAGCGTACGAGCAGTACTTC; cdr3_aa: CASRSPGLAYEQYF
d_call: .; clone_size: .; v_call: TRBV27; j_call: TRBJ2-1; cdr3_nt: TGTGCCAGCAGTCCTAGGCCCGGGACTGTCTCCTACAATGAGCAGTTCTTC; cdr3_aa: CASSPRPGTVSYNEQFF
d_call: TRBD1; clone_size: once; v_call: TRBV5-1; j_call: TRBJ1-1; cdr3_nt: TGCGCCAGCAGCTTGACAGGGGGGATCGGGAACACTGAAGCTTTCTTT; cdr3_aa: CASSLTGGIGNTEAFF
d_call: .; clone_size: once; v_call: TRBV7-2; j_call: TRBJ2-3; cdr3_nt: TGTGCCAGCAGCACAGAGCGGATTCGCACAGATACGCAGTATTTT; cdr3_aa: CASSTERIRTDTQYF
d_call: .; clone_size: .; v_call: TRBV2; j_call: TRBJ2-7; cdr3_nt: TGTGCCAGCAGAAGCCAGCCTAGGTTTAATAACTACGAGCAGTACTTC; cdr3_aa: CASRSQPRFNNYEQYF
d_call: .; clone_size: .; v_call: TRBV30; j_call: TRBJ2-7; cdr3_nt: TGTGCCTGGATTGAGACAGGCCCCTATTACGAGCAGTACTTC; cdr3_aa: CAWIETGPYYEQYF
d_call: TRBD1; clone_size: .; v_call: TRBV10-2; j_call: TRBJ1-1; cdr3_nt: TGCGCCAGCTGGGACCAGCAGGGGGTCGGGAACACTGAAGCTTTCTTT; cdr3_aa: CASWDQQGVGNTEAFF
d_call: TRBD1; clone_size: few; v_call: TRBV19; j_call: TRBJ2-1; cdr3_nt: TGTGCCAGTAGTACAGGGGGATCCTACAATGAGCAGTTCTTC; cdr3_aa: CASSTGGSYNEQFF
d_call: TRBD1; clone_size: .; v_call: TRBV25-1; j_call: TRBJ2-2; cdr3_nt: TGTGCCAGCAGTGGGAACAGGGGGCAGGGCACCGGGGAGCTGTTTTTT; cdr3_aa: CASSGNRGQGTGELFF
d_call: TRBD1; clone_size: .; v_call: TRBV5-1; j_call: TRBJ2-5; cdr3_nt: TGCGCCAGCAGCTTGGGGACAGGGAGATCCCAAGAGACCCAGTACTTC; cdr3_aa: CASSLGTGRSQETQYF
d_call: .; clone_size: .; v_call: TRBV5-5; j_call: TRBJ1-6; cdr3_nt: TGTGCCAGCAGCTCCTCGAGTAATTCACCCCTCCACTTT; cdr3_aa: CASSSSSNSPLHF
d_call: .; clone_size: .; v_call: TRBV9; j_call: TRBJ2-1; cdr3_nt: TGTGCCAGCAGCGGACAACCCGGACTGCGTGGAGATGAGCAGTTCTTC; cdr3_aa: CASSGQPGLRGDEQFF
d_call: TRBD1; clone_size: .; v_call: TRBV5-1; j_call: TRBJ1-2; cdr3_nt: TGCGCCAGCAGCTTGAAACTGGACAGGACCTATGGCTACACCTTC; cdr3_aa: CASSLKLDRTYGYTF
d_call: .; clone_size: .; v_call: TRBV30; j_call: TRBJ2-2; cdr3_nt: TGTGCCTGGAATTTCGGGGTTACCGGGGAGCTGTTTTTT; cdr3_aa: CAWNFGVTGELFF
d_call: .; clone_size: .; v_call: TRBV5-1; j_call: TRBJ1-1; cdr3_nt: TGCGCCAGCAGCAGAGGTCCAGGGTCTGAAGCTTTCTTT; cdr3_aa: CASSRGPGSEAFF
d_call: TRBD2; clone_size: .; v_call: TRBV10-3; j_call: TRBJ2-7; cdr3_nt: TGTGCCATCTCGGCTAGCGGGAGTGGTGAGCAGTACTTC; cdr3_aa: CAISASGSGEQYF
d_call: .; clone_size: .; v_call: TRBV28; j_call: TRBJ2-7; cdr3_nt: TGTGCCAGCAGTTTTAGCAGGGGCGAAAAATACGAGCAGTACTTC; cdr3_aa: CASSFSRGEKYEQYF
d_call: TRBD1; clone_size: .; v_call: TRBV4-2; j_call: TRBJ2-7; cdr3_nt: TGTGCCAGCAGCCTCGGACAGGGAATGCTCTCCTACGAGCAGTACTTC; cdr3_aa: CASSLGQGMLSYEQYF
d_call: .; clone_size: .; v_call: TRBV29-1; j_call: TRBJ2-1; cdr3_nt: TGCAGCGCAACTATCCTTGACCGAAGGAGAGGAAGTGAGCAGTTCTTC; cdr3_aa: CSATILDRRRGSEQFF
d_call: .; clone_size: .; v_call: TRBV2; j_call: TRBJ1-5; cdr3_nt: TGTGCCGGTCCGGAGCTGGGGCGAATTGGAGTAAATCAGCCCCAGCATTTT; cdr3_aa: CAGPELGRIGVNQPQHF
d_call: .; clone_size: .; v_call: TRBV18; j_call: TRBJ2-2; cdr3_nt: TGTGCCAGCTCCCTCAACCGACAGAACACCGGGGAGCTGTTTTTT; cdr3_aa: CASSLNRQNTGELFF
d_call: TRBD1; clone_size: .; v_call: TRBV15; j_call: TRBJ2-7; cdr3_nt: TGTGCCACCAGCAGAGTGGACAGGTCCTACGAGCAGTACTTC; cdr3_aa: CATSRVDRSYEQYF
d_call: .; clone_size: .; v_call: TRBV7-9; j_call: TRBJ1-5; cdr3_nt: TGTGCCAGCAGCTGGGACTCCAATCAGCCCCAGCATTTT; cdr3_aa: CASSWDSNQPQHF
d_call: .; clone_size: once; v_call: TRBV27; j_call: TRBJ2-5; cdr3_nt: TGTGCCAGCAGCCGGACACCCCAAGAGACCCAGTACTTC; cdr3_aa: CASSRTPQETQYF
d_call: TRBD2; clone_size: .; v_call: TRBV4-2; j_call: TRBJ2-1; cdr3_nt: TGTGCCAGCAGCCTAGCGGGGGGGAATGAGCAGTTCTTC; cdr3_aa: CASSLAGGNEQFF
d_call: TRBD2; clone_size: .; v_call: TRBV11-2; j_call: TRBJ2-5; cdr3_nt: TGTGCCAGCAGCTTAGGCGGGAGGGCGACCCAGTACTTC; cdr3_aa: CASSLGGRATQYF
d_call: TRBD2; clone_size: few; v_call: TRBV5-4; j_call: TRBJ2-7; cdr3_nt: TGTGCCAGCAGCTTAGGGACTAGGACCTCCTACGAGCAGTACTTC; cdr3_aa: CASSLGTRTSYEQYF
d_call: TRBD2; clone_size: few; v_call: TRBV5-1; j_call: TRBJ2-7; cdr3_nt: TGCGCCAGCAGCTTTACTAGCGGGAGCTCCTACGAGCAGTACTTC; cdr3_aa: CASSFTSGSSYEQYF
d_call: .; clone_size: .; v_call: TRBV30; j_call: TRBJ2-7; cdr3_nt: TGTGCCTGGAGTGTGACTAGGCGGGACCCCGAGCAGTACTTC; cdr3_aa: CAWSVTRRDPEQYF
d_call: .; clone_size: .; v_call: TRBV30; j_call: TRBJ1-1; cdr3_nt: TGTGCCTGGAGCTCCGTGGGGGCCCAAGCTTTCTTT; cdr3_aa: CAWSSVGAQAFF